This T cell receptor beta chain derives from a study of blood T cell repertoires in COVID-19. At the level of the study: Acute and convalescent COVID-19 specimens originated in the United States, Italy and Spain. T cells, B-cell-depleted T cells, or PBMCs provided the cDNA or gDNA that served as material.

Germline V gives CDR1 SGHTA, CDR2 FQGNSA. The CDR3 has 17 residues. J gave up 2 bases and V 4 bases, and 10 bases lay outside the gene matches. Original analysis: Estimated nucleated cell counts came from reference gene primer amplification. The method was immunoSEQ multiplex PCR; TCRdb's version includes in-frame clones alone and lacks a portion of them. V, J and clone size reflect that table, while D and trimming were determined from the DNA. Here the sample spans just over 300,000 clones, around 87% being singletons. The chain uses TRBV7-2 and TRBJ1-3; 8 bases map to TRBD1. The sample consisted of peripheral blood. The source is a young man with active or convalescent COVID-19. The CDR3 nucleotides are TGTGCCAGCAGCTACCACCCGCTGACAGGGGCTGGAAACACCATATATTTT. This sequence encodes CASSYHPLTGAGNTIYF.